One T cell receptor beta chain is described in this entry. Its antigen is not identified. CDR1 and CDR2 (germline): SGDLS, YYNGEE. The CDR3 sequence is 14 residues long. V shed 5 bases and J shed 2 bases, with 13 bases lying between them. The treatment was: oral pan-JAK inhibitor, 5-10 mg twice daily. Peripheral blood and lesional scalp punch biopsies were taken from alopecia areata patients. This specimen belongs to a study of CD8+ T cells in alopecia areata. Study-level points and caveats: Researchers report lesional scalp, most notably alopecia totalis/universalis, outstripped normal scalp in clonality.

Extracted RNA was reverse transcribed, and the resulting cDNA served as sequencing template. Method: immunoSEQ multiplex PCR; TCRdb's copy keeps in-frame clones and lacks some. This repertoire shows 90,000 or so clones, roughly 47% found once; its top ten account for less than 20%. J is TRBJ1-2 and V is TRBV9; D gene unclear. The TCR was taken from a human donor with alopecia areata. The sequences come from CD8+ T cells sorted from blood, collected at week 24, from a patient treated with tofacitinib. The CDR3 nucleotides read TGTGCCAGCAGGGGTAGCGGGGTAAACTATGGCTACACCTTC. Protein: CASRGSGVNYGYTF.